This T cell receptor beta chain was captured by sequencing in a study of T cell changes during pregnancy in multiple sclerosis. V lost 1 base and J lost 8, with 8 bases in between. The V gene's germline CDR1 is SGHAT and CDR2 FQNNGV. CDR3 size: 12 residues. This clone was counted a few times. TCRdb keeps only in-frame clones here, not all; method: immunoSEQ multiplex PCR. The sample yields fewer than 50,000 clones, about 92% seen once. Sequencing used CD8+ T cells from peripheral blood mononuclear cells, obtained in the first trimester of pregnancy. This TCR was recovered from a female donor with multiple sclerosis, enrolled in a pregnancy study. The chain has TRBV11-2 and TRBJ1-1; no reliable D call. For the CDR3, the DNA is TGTGCCAGCAGCTTAGGAGGCTTGGAAGCTTTCTTT. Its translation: CASSLGGLEAFF.